The sequence of this T cell receptor beta chain was determined in a study of early T cells in non-severe SARS-CoV-2 infection. Study at large: Alpha and beta chains were unpaired, from unsorted whole-blood bulk RNA. Findings and limits, study-wide: Clonotype matching in VDJdb favored anti-spike CD8 responses and did not capture private and CD4 specificities.

The sample holds a few counts of this clonotype. Its matching antigen is unknown. Attached unique molecular identifiers marked individual cDNA molecules. MiXCR, run by TCRdb on the 5' RACE reads, gives a single entry per CDR3 protein. The top ten clones hold 8% of a sample with about 83,000 distinct CDR3 sequences, 10% of them seen once. Deletions cut 3 bases from V and 0 bases from J, with 12 bases between. This CDR3 spans 15 amino acids. The sample consisted of whole blood, taken at baseline. This rearrangement joins TRBV12-3 or TRBV12-4 to TRBJ2-7; tentatively, D is TRBD1 (6 bases). The origin of this receptor is an adult who was a healthcare worker with PCR-confirmed SARS-CoV-2 infection or an uninfected control (not recorded which). The CDR3 here is CASSFRDTVSYEQYF. The CDR3 nucleotides read TGTGCCAGCAGTTTCCGGGACACGGTCTCCTACGAGCAGTACTTC.